This entry lists 8 T cell receptor beta chains sequenced from one sample in a study of persistence of HIV-infected CD4 T cells (TCRdb year 2020). Their target antigens are unknown. What this sample's treatment or condition label stands for: suppressive antiretroviral therapy. A pool of overlapping 15-mer peptides from HIV-1 Gag, at around 1 ug per peptide per mL, was used to stimulate the cells. Sorting of responding CD4+ T cells was based on upregulation of both CD40 ligand and CD69. The immunoSEQ hsTCRB assay version 4, run in survey mode, was used to sequence TCRbeta repertoires from genomic DNA. This immuneACCESS table, as held by TCRdb, lists in-frame sequences with V and J called but not all clones. Of the missing ones, under half trace to an unresolved V gene in checked studies; the others have no known cause. The table for this sample lists fewer than 40,000 clones; approximately 66% of them were counted only once. The ten most abundant clones make up more than 1.2% of the sample.

The input for sequencing was CD4+ T cells sorted from PBMCs after roughly 17-hour stimulation, taken from a patient who received antiretroviral therapy. In the paper's terms, the cell subset or site label means: CD40L+CD69+ CD4 T cells responding to HIV-1 Gag peptides. These receptors all stem from an adult man with HIV who was CMV-seropositive.

The rearrangement uses TRBV5-1 and TRBJ2-3; unclear D gene. CDR3 length equals 15 residues. CDR1 is SGHRS, CDR2 YFSETQ, per germline. Trimming left V 0 bases short and J 4 bases short, with 12 bases between. CDR3: CASSLEGRAADTQYF. The CDR3 region has the DNA TGCGCCAGCAGCTTGGAAGGACGCGCTGCAGATACGCAGTATTTT.

V and J are TRBV6-5 and TRBJ2-3; D unresolved. This CDR3 is 12 amino acids long. The V end lost 6 bases, the J end lost 1 base, and 5 bases lay between the germline ends. Germline values: CDR1 MNHEY, CDR2 SVGAGI. As DNA, the CDR3 is TGTGCCAGCAGGGACCGCACAGATACGCAGTATTTT. Translated: CASRDRTDTQYF.

The rearrangement joins TRBV16 to TRBJ2-7; weak D call: TRBD2 (5 bases). Germline CDR1 and CDR2: KGHSY and FQNENV. The CDR3 length is 16 residues. Trimming took off 4 bases at V and 3 bases at J, with 19 bases between the two ends. The CDR3 region is CASSPHPGSGNYEQYF. DNA for the CDR3: TGTGCCAGCAGCCCACATCCCGGGTCCGGGAACTACGAGCAGTACTTC.

This rearrangement joins TRBV12-3 or TRBV12-4 to TRBJ2-3; no clear D. V was cut by 7 bases and J by 7 bases, with 9 bases left in between. CDR3 length equals 11 residues. Written as DNA, the CDR3 is TGTGCCAGCACCCCTTCGTATACGCAGTATTTT. This translates into CASTPSYTQYF.

The rearrangement uses TRBV7-8 and TRBJ1-1, with 8 bases fitting TRBD1. The junction had 10 bases not matched to a gene; V was cut back by 4 bases and J by 0 bases. The germline gives CDR1 SGHVS, CDR2 FQNEAQ. There are 17 residues in the CDR3. The CDR3 DNA reads TGTGCCAGCAGCTCCCCCTTAGACAGGGGATTGAACACTGAAGCTTTCTTT. The encoded protein is CASSSPLDRGLNTEAFF.

J is TRBJ1-5 and V is TRBV19; D might be TRBD1 (5 bases). V was trimmed by 8 bases and J by 2 bases, leaving 19 bases between them. There are 16 residues in the CDR3. CDR1 LNHDA and CDR2 SQIVND come from the germline V gene (reference sequence). CDR3: CASQGRGIPGNQPQHF. The CDR3 DNA reads TGTGCCAGTCAGGGACGGGGCATTCCAGGCAATCAGCCCCAGCATTTT.

The chain recombines TRBV18 with TRBJ1-1; no reliable D call. The CDR3 is 15 residues long. Trimming took 3 bases from V and 1 from J, leaving 12 bases between them. Germline assignment: CDR1 KGHSH and CDR2 LQKENI. The CDR3 loop reads CASSPPTVSNTEAFF. The CDR3 bases are TGTGCCAGCTCACCCCCAACGGTTTCGAACACTGAAGCTTTCTTT.

The chain recombines TRBV28 with TRBJ2-2; possibly TRBD2 for D (5 bases). The CDR3 runs 15 residues. Trimming took 3 bases from V and 3 from J, leaving 11 bases between them. Germline values: CDR1 MDHEN, CDR2 SYDVKM. The CDR3 protein is CASSFPGGHTGELFF. DNA of the CDR3: TGTGCCAGCAGTTTCCCGGGCGGGCACACCGGGGAGCTGTTTTTT.